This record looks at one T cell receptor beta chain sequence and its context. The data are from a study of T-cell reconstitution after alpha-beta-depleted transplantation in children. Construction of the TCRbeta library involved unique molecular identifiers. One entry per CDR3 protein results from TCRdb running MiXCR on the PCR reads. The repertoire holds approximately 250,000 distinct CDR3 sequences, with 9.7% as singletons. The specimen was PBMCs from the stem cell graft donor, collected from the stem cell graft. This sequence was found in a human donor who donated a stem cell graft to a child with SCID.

The CDR3 protein is CASSIVTDKDTQYF. The CDR3 DNA reads as TGTGCCAGTAGTATCGTGACGGACAAAGATACGCAGTATTTT. The chain combines TRBV19 with TRBJ2-3; TRBD1 is a possible D gene (5 bases). The CDR3 runs 14 residues. The germline V gene has CDR1 LNHDA and CDR2 SQIVND (reference sequence). Trimming pared 3 bases from V and 5 bases from J, leaving 12 bases between. The variable domain in full, completed from reference TRBV19 and TRBJ2-3, reads DGGITQSPKYLFRKEGQNVTLSCEQNLNHDAMYWYRQDPGQGLRLIYYSQIVNDFQKGDIAEGYSVSREKKESFPLTVTSAQKNPTAFYLCASSIVTDKDTQYFGPGTRLTVL.